This T cell receptor (beta chain) was recorded in a study of identical twins. Whole-study results and caveats: Modelling approaches yielded underestimates of out-of-frame TCR alpha sharing between monozygotic twins. Researchers reported weaker excess twin sharing in beta out-of-frame sequences. Twin pairs' shared out-of-frame alpha sequences were enriched in low generation probability.

Looked up from germline, CDR1 is SSHAT and CDR2 is FNYEAQ (reference sequence). The CDR3 totals 13 residues. As concerns this clonotype: Its antigen remains unidentified. The junction departs from the called germline gene at one end, perhaps through a read error.

Unique molecular identifiers were present on the cDNA, and a universal primer site came from template switching. A single record per CDR3 protein comes from TCRdb applying MiXCR to the 5' RACE reads. The sample lists around 340,000 distinct CDR3 sequences; 8.5% to 10% were seen once. This TCR came from a woman aged 45-65 years in good health. The J gene is TRBJ2-5, the V gene TRBV7-7, with D tentatively TRBD1 (7 bases). Sequencing was carried out using naive T cells sorted from blood. CDR3 DNA sequence: TGTGCTAGCAGACCTACCGGAGGGGGCGAAAAGTACTTC. Encoded protein: CASRPTGGGEKYF. Full variable domain (outside the CDR3, taken from reference TRBV7-7 and TRBJ2-5): GAGVSQSPRYKVTKRGQDVTLRCDPISSHATLYWYQQALGQGPEFLTYFNYEAQPDKSGLPSDRFSAERPEGSISTLTIQRTEQRDSAMYRCASRPTGGGEKYFGPGTRLLVL.